This T cell receptor (beta chain) appears in the sequencing data of a study of T cells in Graves' hyperthyroidism and ophthalmopathy. Study at large: Peripheral blood specimens were obtained at initial diagnosis, prior to any treatment.

Study-level findings and limits: Ophthalmopathy was model-predicted a median about 7.1 months pre-onset. The majority of expanded thyroid clonotypes above 0.001 also appeared in blood.

This clonotype has a count of ten or more. No antigen is known for it. V lost 7 bases to trimming and J lost 2 bases, with 12 bases between them. This CDR3 has 14 residues. Germline CDR1 MDHEN, CDR2 SYDVKM. RNA transcripts served as the template for amplifying TCR beta CDR3 regions. Researchers ran a first-round RT-PCR on the TCR CDR3 using the HTBI primer set. TCRdb re-derived calls from the multiplex PCR reads in MiXCR, one entry per CDR3 protein. The sample consists of 200,000 to 300,000 distinct CDR3 sequences, approximately 24% of them appearing once. Sequencing was done on a sample of blood. The chain couples TRBV28 to TRBJ2-4, with D perhaps matching TRBD1 (6 bases). This sequence was found in a middle-aged woman with Graves' ophthalmopathy. CDR3 bases: TGTGCCAGCAACGCCGGGACAACCAAAAACATTCAGTACTTC. Translated, it gives CASNAGTTKNIQYF.